This passage covers 30 T cell receptor beta chains from one sample sequenced in a study of prognosis after radiotherapy for stage I lung cancer. Genomic DNA served as the source from which two-round multiplex PCR generated TCR beta CDR3 amplicons. Specific primers for each TRBV and TRBJ gene were what first-round PCR used. TCRdb re-called the multiplex PCR reads with MiXCR, one entry per CDR3 protein. Of some 38,000 distinct CDR3 sequences in the sample, roughly a quarter were seen once. The sequencing here drew on PBMCs, taken before or after stereotactic body radiation therapy (not recorded which). Every receptor here comes from a donor older than 45 with non-small cell lung cancer.

This clonotype was detected ten times or more. The chain links TRBV5-1 to TRBJ2-3; weak D call: TRBD2 (7 bases). The V gene's germline CDR1 is SGHRS and CDR2 YFSETQ. V was cut by 2 bases and J by 2 bases, with 15 bases left in between. CDR3 length: 16 amino acids. CDR3: CASSFGGPVDTDTQYF. The CDR3 nucleotides read TGCGCCAGCAGCTTCGGGGGGCCCGTTGACACAGATACGCAGTATTTT.

This clonotype was picked up many times. V gene TRBV20-1 combines with J gene TRBJ2-5, with D hard to call. The germline gives CDR1 DFQATT, CDR2 SNEGSKA (reference sequence). V was trimmed by 3 bases and J by 1 base, leaving 9 bases between them. The length of the CDR3 is 13 residues. The CDR3 spells CSASLRSQETQYF. Here the CDR3 DNA reads TGCAGTGCTAGTCTCAGGTCCCAAGAGACCCAGTACTTC.

Many counts were recorded for this clonotype. The chain couples TRBV12-3 or TRBV12-4 to TRBJ1-2; D not certain. This CDR3 comprises 14 residues. V dropped 7 bases and J dropped 8 bases, with 20 bases sitting between them. The CDR3, as DNA: TGTGCCAGCATCGAAACGGGCGGGGAAGTAGGCTACACCTTC. It yields the protein CASIETGGEVGYTF.

This clonotype was seen repeatedly, ten times or more. The rearrangement uses TRBV13 and TRBJ2-3; 12 positions match TRBD1. With 5 bases clipped from V and 4 bases from J, the junction kept 4 bases outside the gene matches. CDR1 is PRHDT and CDR2 is FYEKMQ in the germline V gene (reference sequence). The CDR3 covers 15 residues. This CDR3 reads CASSLGTGGPDTQYF. The CDR3 DNA sequence: TGTGCCAGCAGCCTTGGGACAGGGGGCCCAGATACGCAGTATTTT.

This clonotype was detected ten times or more. The V gene is TRBV20-1, the J gene TRBJ2-7, with 10 bases aligning to TRBD2. The CDR3 contains 15 residues. V was clipped by 0 bases and J by 4 bases; unmatched bases: 6. Per the germline V gene, CDR1 is DFQATT and CDR2 is SNEGSKA (reference sequence). The CDR3 reads CSARDSRTSGYEQYF. CDR3 nucleotide sequence: TGCAGTGCTAGAGATTCGAGGACTAGCGGATACGAGCAGTACTTC.

This clonotype was detected ten times or more. V is TRBV4-1 and J is TRBJ2-7; D is possibly TRBD1 (5 bases). The CDR3 runs 14 residues. Germline V gives CDR1 MGHRA, CDR2 YSYEKL. Trimming pared 4 bases from V and 3 bases from J, leaving 13 bases between. The CDR3 DNA reads as TGCGCCAGCAGCCGTCAAACAGGTAACTACGAGCAGTACTTC. Translated, it gives CASSRQTGNYEQYF.

This clonotype occurred many times. The V gene is TRBV28, the J gene TRBJ1-2, with TRBD1 matching 7 bases. Germline CDR1 and CDR2: MDHEN and SYDVKM. Trimming took 5 bases from V and 8 from J; bases not matched to a gene: 11. The length of the CDR3 is 14 residues. CDR3 in DNA: TGTGCCAGCAGTACTCAGGGGGTCGTCTTAGGCTACACCTTC. Amino acid sequence: CASSTQGVVLGYTF.

Many counts were recorded for this clonotype. This chain connects TRBV28 to TRBJ1-3; no clear D. Trimming removed 4 bases at V and 1 base at J, with 5 bases between. From germline, CDR1 is MDHEN and CDR2 SYDVKM. This CDR3 is built from 13 residues. CDR3 DNA sequence: TGTGCCAGCAGTTCAACATCTGGAAACACCATATATTTT. Amino acids: CASSSTSGNTIYF.

Turning to this clonotype: The likely explanation is a read error, given a far larger clone one base away. CDR3 in amino acids: CASSPLAGGYQQYF. The DNA of the CDR3 is TGTGCCAGCAGCCCTCTAGCGGGGGGCTACCAGCAGTACTTC. This sequence joins TRBV6-2 or TRBV6-3 and TRBJ2-7, with 11 positions matching TRBD2. Germline V gene lookup returns CDR1 MNHEY and CDR2 SVGEGT. The CDR3 spans 14 residues.

This clonotype has a count of ten or more. The chain carries TRBV5-1 and TRBJ2-7; D possibly corresponds to TRBD2 (5 bases). CDR3 length: 13 amino acids. Trimming shortened V by 0 bases and J by 4 bases, and 8 bases separated the two germline ends. Germline V lookup: CDR1 SGHRS, CDR2 YFSETQ. CDR3 nucleotides: TGCGCCAGCAGCTTGGTTCCGGGATACGAGCAGTACTTC. Protein product: CASSLVPGYEQYF.

Many counts were recorded for this clonotype. The genes are TRBV3-1 and TRBJ2-7; 10 bases match TRBD2. Germline assignment: CDR1 LGHDT and CDR2 YNNKEL (reference sequence). This CDR3 comprises 15 residues. The V and J ends lost 2 bases and 4 bases, in that order; junction bases with no gene match: 5. The DNA for the CDR3 is TGTGCCAGCAGCCAAAGCGCTAGCGGGAGTTACGAGCAGTACTTC. Protein sequence: CASSQSASGSYEQYF.

This clonotype was detected many times. This chain links TRBV27 with TRBJ2-7, with D uncertain. Deletions cut 8 bases from V and 3 bases from J, with 14 bases between. This CDR3 has 13 residues. Germline V gene lookup returns CDR1 MNHEY and CDR2 SMNVEV (reference sequence). DNA for the CDR3: TGTGCCAGCGGTAAGGGTTCCCTCTACGAGCAGTACTTC. Translated, it gives CASGKGSLYEQYF.

Regarding this clonotype: A much larger clone lies one base from this, so it may be a read error. The rearrangement uses TRBV29-1 and TRBJ2-1; TRBD2 agrees at 11 bases. Trimming at V came to 8 bases and at J to 9 bases, leaving 6 bases not matched to a gene. Germline CDR1 and CDR2: SQVTM and ANQGSEA. The CDR3 extends over 12 amino acids. The CDR3 is CSPYSGRGEQFF. CDR3 DNA: TGCAGCCCATATAGCGGGAGGGGTGAGCAGTTCTTC.

Worth noting for this clonotype: A read error may produce the germline difference seen at one junction end. The chain joins TRBV5-1 to TRBJ2-7, with a tentative D call TRBD1 (5 bases). The germline V gene has CDR1 SGHRS and CDR2 YFSETQ. This CDR3 is 15 amino acids long. This CDR3 is CASSLYAGNFYEQYF. CDR3 DNA: TGTGCCAGCAGCTTGTACGCAGGGAACTTCTACGAGCAGTACTTC. The full variable domain, rest sourced from reference TRBV5-1 and TRBJ2-7, is KAGVTQTPRYLIKTRGQQVTLSCSPISGHRSVSWYQQTPGQGLQFLFEYFSETQRNKGNFPGRFSGRQFSNSRSEMNVSTLELGDSALYLCASSLYAGNFYEQYFGPGTRLTVT.

Points on this clonotype: A much larger clone differs from this one at a single base, so this may be a read error. J is TRBJ2-6 and V is TRBV15; D is uncertain. Looked up from germline, CDR1 is LNHNV and CDR2 is YYDKDF (reference sequence). CDR3 length equals 18 residues. For the CDR3, the DNA is TGTGCCACTAGCCCTATGACCGGGTTCTACTCTGTGGCCAACGTCCTGACTTTC. Amino acid sequence: CATSPMTGFYSVANVLTF.

This clonotype occurred many times. The junction departs from the called germline gene at one end, perhaps through a read error. V usage is TRBV9 and J usage is TRBJ2-1, with TRBD2 matching 10 bases. CDR1 and CDR2 (germline): SGDLS, YYNGEE. The CDR3 totals 11 residues. CDR3 protein: CASSNSGGTVF. CDR3 in DNA: TGTGCCAGCAGCAATAGCGGGGGGACGGTCTTC.

In the case of this clonotype: A read error may explain this, as a much larger clone is one base away. The chain is built from TRBV6-2 or TRBV6-3 and TRBJ2-5; TRBD2 matches 7 bases. Unmatched junction bases numbered 16, after V lost 7 bases and J lost 5 bases. Germline values: CDR1 MNHEY, CDR2 SVGEGT. The CDR3 spans 16 residues. The CDR3 DNA reads as TGTGCCAGCACCGCCCTAGCGGTGGCCGAGAGTGAGACCCAGTACTTC. Its protein product is CASTALAVAESETQYF.

This clonotype occurred many times. V usage is TRBV5-1 and J usage is TRBJ2-1, with TRBD2 matching 11 bases. CDR3 size: 17 residues. Trimming removed 3 bases from V and 6 bases from J; junction bases left unmatched: 11. CDR1 and CDR2 from the germline V gene are SGHRS and YFSETQ. The CDR3: CASSSHSGGDPPNEQFF. The CDR3 nucleotides read TGCGCCAGCAGCTCCCATAGCGGGGGGGACCCCCCCAATGAGCAGTTCTTC.

This clonotype came up many times. The J gene is TRBJ1-4, the V gene TRBV29-1; D not certain. The CDR3 is 12 residues long. The germline CDR1 and CDR2 sequences are SQVTM and ANQGSEA. The ends were cut back, 8 bases at V and 12 bases at J, with 19 bases in the middle. The CDR3: CSTKLVNGELFF. Here the CDR3 DNA reads TGCAGCACAAAATTGGTTAATGGGGAACTGTTTTTT.

This clonotype was seen a few times. A much larger clone is a single base away; this may be a read error. J is TRBJ1-2 and V is TRBV2, with D maybe TRBD1 (5 bases). The germline gives CDR1 SNHLY, CDR2 FYNNEI. The CDR3 totals 15 residues. V shed 4 bases and J shed 13 bases, with 25 bases lying between them. The DNA of the CDR3 is TGTGCCAGCAGTGCCACCCTGTGTCAGGGCGAGGTCTGCACCTTC. It yields the protein CASSATLCQGEVCTF.

This clonotype was observed at least ten times. The rearrangement uses TRBV24-1 and TRBJ2-3, with 11 bases matching TRBD1. The CDR3 runs 16 residues. CDR1 and CDR2 (germline): KGHDR, SFDVKD. Trimming took 4 bases from V and 2 from J; bases not matched to a gene: 4. The CDR3 loop reads CATSDPGQGATDTQYF. In DNA form, the CDR3 reads TGTGCCACCAGTGACCCCGGACAGGGGGCCACAGATACGCAGTATTTT.

In its sample, this clonotype was seen many times. The chain couples TRBV12-3 or TRBV12-4 to TRBJ1-4; D gene ambiguous. V gave up 6 bases and J gave up 0 bases, with 8 bases separating them. The CDR3 length is 14 residues. CDR3 in DNA: TGTGCCAGCAGGAAAACGTCAACTAATGAAAAACTGTTTTTT. It encodes CASRKTSTNEKLFF.

This clonotype was found many times. The chain carries TRBV30 and TRBJ1-3; D gene unclear. The CDR3 is 12 amino acids. With 4 bases removed from V and 4 bases from J, the gap between germline ends came to 8 bases. The germline V gene has CDR1 GTSNPN and CDR2 SVGIG (reference sequence). The DNA for the CDR3 is TGTGCCTGGAAGTTTAGGGGAAACACCATATATTTT. This codes for CAWKFRGNTIYF.

Comment on this clonotype: A far larger clone is just one base off, so this is likely a read error. The J gene is TRBJ2-3, the V gene TRBV6-2 or TRBV6-3; TRBD2 matches at 8 bases. This CDR3 contains 16 residues. The J segment lost 6 bases and the V segment lost 5 bases, leaving 13 bases of the junction unmatched. Per germline, CDR1 MNHEY and CDR2 SVGEGT. CDR3 residues: CASSDGTRGGPDTQYF. The CDR3 coding sequence is TGTGCCAGCAGTGATGGGACTAGAGGGGGGCCGGATACGCAGTATTTT.

The rearrangement links TRBV11-2 to TRBJ1-3; a weak D match, TRBD1 (5 bases). Between the trimmed V and J ends, which lost 5 bases and 3 bases, there was a span of 8 bases. CDR3 size: 13 residues. Germline CDR1 is SGHAT and CDR2 is FQNNGV. The CDR3 DNA sequence: TGTGCCAGCAGCACAGGCCATGGAAACACCATATATTTT. This translates into CASSTGHGNTIYF.

This clonotype has a count of ten or more. The CDR3 sequence is CASSLKGAAYEQYF. CDR3 nucleotides: TGTGCCAGCAGTTTAAAGGGGGCGGCCTACGAGCAGTACTTC. V is TRBV27 and J is TRBJ2-7, with TRBD1 matching over 7 bases. The V and J ends lost 2 bases and 2 bases, in that order; junction bases with no gene match: 3. The germline V gene has CDR1 MNHEY and CDR2 SMNVEV (reference sequence). This CDR3 is built from 14 residues.

In the case of this clonotype: A much more abundant neighbour one base away suggests this may be a read error. The chain is built from TRBV14 and TRBJ2-7; possibly TRBD2 for D (7 bases). Germline CDR1 SGHDN, CDR2 FVKESK. CDR3 length: 13 residues. V dropped 0 bases and J dropped 6 bases, with 9 bases sitting between them. For the CDR3, the DNA is TGTGCCAGCAGCCAAGAGGGGGGGGCCGAGCAGTACTTC. This gives the protein CASSQEGGAEQYF. The full variable domain, completed using reference TRBV14 and TRBJ2-7, is EAGVTQFPSHSVIEKGQTVTLRCDPISGHDNLYWYRRVMGKEIKFLLHFVKESKQDESGMPNNRFLAERTGGTYSTLKVQPAELEDSGVYFCASSQEGGAEQYFGPGTRLTVT.

On this clonotype: The junction departs from germline at one end; a sequencing error may be responsible. The chain couples TRBV6-2 or TRBV6-3 to TRBJ1-4; possibly TRBD1 for D (5 bases). This CDR3 is built from 12 residues. From germline, CDR1 is MNHEY and CDR2 SVGEGT. CDR3 loop: CASSQGKGRLLF. The CDR3 bases are TGTGCCAGCAGCCAAGGGAAGGGGAGACTGTTATTT.

With regard to this clonotype: This could be a read error, since a much larger clone is one nucleotide away. This chain joins TRBV6-2 or TRBV6-3 and TRBJ1-2; D gene unclear. This CDR3 is 13 amino acids long. CDR1 MNHEY and CDR2 SVGEGT come from the germline V gene. In DNA form, the CDR3 reads TGTGCCAACAGTGAAGTGGGTATGCTTGGCTACACCTTC. It translates to CANSEVGMLGYTF.

Ten or more counts support this clonotype. The chain combines TRBV5-4 with TRBJ2-7; D not certain. Deletions cut 0 bases from V and 0 bases from J, with 4 bases between. The CDR3 consists of 13 residues. Germline lookup yields CDR1 SGHNT and CDR2 YYREEE (reference sequence). For the CDR3, the DNA is TGTGCCAGCAGCTTGGACTTCTCCTACGAGCAGTACTTC. Translating gives CASSLDFSYEQYF. Supplemented by reference TRBV5-4 and TRBJ2-7, the full variable domain reads ETGVTQSPTHLIKTRGQQVTLRCSSQSGHNTVSWYQQALGQGPQFIFQYYREEENGRGNFPPRFSGLQFPNYSSELNVNALELDDSALYLCASSLDFSYEQYFGPGTRLTVT.